This note documents a single T cell receptor beta chain sequence. The data are from a study of blood T cell repertoires in COVID-19. Overall study: Samples came from the United States, Italy and Spain, spanning acute and convalescent COVID-19.

CDR1 is SGDLS and CDR2 is YYNGEE in the germline V gene. The CDR3 sequence is 15 residues long. The J segment lost 5 bases and the V segment lost 0 bases, leaving 7 bases of the junction unmatched. As processed by the authors: Amplification of reference gene primers was used by the study to estimate nucleated cell counts. Profiled with immunoSEQ multiplex PCR; TCRdb holds only in-frame clones, not every one. V and J calls and clone size are as listed in that table; D and trimming were resolved from the DNA. The table records about 160,000 clones, 80% to 95% of them present only once. The origin of this receptor is a woman between 50 and 59 years old with acute or convalescent COVID-19. The sequenced sample consisted of peripheral blood. The J gene is TRBJ1-1, the V gene TRBV9; 7 nucleotides agree with TRBD1. Here the CDR3 reads CASSVGVTGMTEAFF. CDR3 DNA sequence: TGTGCCAGCAGCGTAGGGGTGACAGGGATGACTGAAGCTTTCTTT.